The rows below give T cell receptor beta chains drawn from one sample of a study of blood T cell repertoires in COVID-19. The method was immunoSEQ multiplex PCR; TCRdb's version includes in-frame clones alone and lacks a portion of them. The table shows 130,000 to 150,000 clones, with approximately 80% occurring only once. Sequenced: peripheral blood. The receptors stem from a man in his 60s with active or convalescent COVID-19. CDR3s include the opening cysteine and the closing phenylalanine or tryptophan. A D gene is named only where the DNA matches it firmly. Clone size appears in some rows only: once, few, many, or a class for an expanded clone.

J,D,V,size,DNA,CDR3
TRBJ1-1,-,TRBV28,few,TGTGCCAGCAGTAGGCCAGGTCCCACTGAAGCTTTCTTT,CASSRPGPTEAFF
TRBJ2-3,TRBD1,TRBV20-1,-,TGCAGTGCTAGTTCCGGGACAGGGGTGACAGATACGCAGTATTTT,CSASSGTGVTDTQYF
TRBJ1-1,-,TRBV14,-,TGTGCCAGCAGCCGTCGGGGGGCGAACACTGAAGCTTTCTTT,CASSRRGANTEAFF
TRBJ2-7,TRBD1,TRBV7-9,-,TGTGCCAGCAGACCACAGGGGTTGGAGCAGTACTTC,CASRPQGLEQYF
TRBJ1-4,TRBD1,TRBV7-2,-,TGTGCCAGCAGCTTAGAACAGGGGGGCGAAAAACTGTTTTTT,CASSLEQGGEKLFF
TRBJ1-4,TRBD1,TRBV6-6,few,TGTGCCAGCAGTCAGGGGGAAAGTGAAAAACTGTTTTTT,CASSQGESEKLFF
TRBJ1-3,-,TRBV29-1,once,TGCAGCGTCCGAGGGGGATCTGGAAACACCATATATTTT,CSVRGGSGNTIYF
TRBJ2-7,TRBD1,TRBV27,-,TGTGCCAGCAGTTTAACCGGGACAGGGAAAGACGAGCAGTACTTC,CASSLTGTGKDEQYF
TRBJ2-5,TRBD1,TRBV7-2,once,TGTGCCAGCAGCTGGACAGGGCGGACGGGTGAGACCCAGTACTTC,CASSWTGRTGETQYF
TRBJ2-5,TRBD1,TRBV19,-,TGTGCCAGTAGTACAGGGACAGGGGGTAGAGAGACCCAGTACTTC,CASSTGTGGRETQYF
TRBJ1-5,-,TRBV6-2/TRBV6-3,-,TGTGCCAGCAGTTACGGTGGGGAGACAGGAAATCAGCCCCAGCATTTT,CASSYGGETGNQPQHF
TRBJ2-2,-,TRBV6-2/TRBV6-3,once,TGTGCCAGCAGTTTCCTCCCGGGGAACACCGGGGAGCTGTTTTTT,CASSFLPGNTGELFF
TRBJ1-1,TRBD1,TRBV4-3,-,TGCGCCAGCAGCCAAGTCTACAGGGGGCCCCTGAACACTGAAGCTTTCTTT,CASSQVYRGPLNTEAFF
TRBJ2-5,TRBD2,TRBV18,-,TGTGCCAGCCAGATGATGGCAGCGGGAGGGATTGGAGAGACCCAGTACTTC,CASQMMAAGGIGETQYF
TRBJ2-5,TRBD1,TRBV10-3,-,TGTGCCATCAAACCGGGACAGGGTTTTGAGACCCAGTACTTC,CAIKPGQGFETQYF
TRBJ1-6,TRBD1,TRBV3-1/TRBV3-2,-,TGTGCCAGCAGCCGGGACAGTCGCTCACCCCTCCACTTT,CASSRDSRSPLHF
TRBJ1-2,TRBD1,TRBV6-5,-,TGTGCCAGCAGCCAGGGACAGGGAGGCAACTATGGCTACACCTTC,CASSQGQGGNYGYTF
TRBJ2-6,TRBD1,TRBV3-1/TRBV3-2,once,TGTGCCAGCAGCCAAGGAGGGACAGGATTCTCTGGGGCCAACGTCCTGACTTTC,CASSQGGTGFSGANVLTF
TRBJ2-1,TRBD1,TRBV5-1,-,TGCGCCAGCAGCTTGGCGACAGGGGTGGGGAATGAGCAGTTCTTC,CASSLATGVGNEQFF
TRBJ2-1,TRBD2,TRBV7-2,-,TGTGCCAGCAGCTTAGAGGGGACTAGCGGGATCCATGAGCAGTTCTTC,CASSLEGTSGIHEQFF
TRBJ2-7,-,TRBV28,-,TGTGCCAGCAGCGAAGGAGGTGGAACCTACGAGCAGTACTTC,CASSEGGGTYEQYF
TRBJ2-3,TRBD2,TRBV7-8,-,TGTGCCAGCAGCTTAGGATTAGCGGGATGGGCAGATACGCAGTATTTT,CASSLGLAGWADTQYF
TRBJ2-7,-,TRBV19,-,TGTGCCAGTAGTATAGCCGTAAGCTCCCTCGCCTACGAGCAGTACTTC,CASSIAVSSLAYEQYF
TRBJ1-6,-,TRBV15,-,TGTGCCACCAGCAGAGATAGACGGGCGAGGGATTCACCCCTCCACTTT,CATSRDRRARDSPLHF
TRBJ1-1,-,TRBV6-6,once,TGTGCCAGCAGTTACTCTCAGAACACTGAAGCTTTCTTT,CASSYSQNTEAFF
TRBJ1-6,TRBD1,TRBV9,few,TGTGCCAGCAGCCCGCGGACAGGGGTATCACCCCTCCACTTT,CASSPRTGVSPLHF
TRBJ2-7,-,TRBV3-1/TRBV3-2,-,TGTGCCAGCAGCCAGAGAACCGTCTCCTACGAGCAGTACTTC,CASSQRTVSYEQYF
TRBJ2-1,TRBD1,TRBV9,once,TGTGCCAGCAGCGTAGGAGAGGGGACAGTTACCTACAATGAGCAGTTCTTC,CASSVGEGTVTYNEQFF
TRBJ1-2,TRBD1,TRBV28,-,TGTGCCAGCAGTTCCACAGGGGCCTCCCCCTATGGCTACACCTTC,CASSSTGASPYGYTF
TRBJ2-1,TRBD1,TRBV7-3,-,TGTGCCAGCAGCTTTCAGAGGGACAGTGAGCAGTTCTTC,CASSFQRDSEQFF
TRBJ2-7,-,TRBV2,-,TGTGCCAGCAGTGAAGGGGGGGTCGCGGTTGAGCAGTACTTC,CASSEGGVAVEQYF
TRBJ2-1,-,TRBV14,-,TGTGCCAGCAGTCCACTACAGGGAGACAATGAGCAGTTCTTC,CASSPLQGDNEQFF
TRBJ1-4,-,TRBV19,-,TGTGCCAGTAGATTCTCCGCTCCGGGTGAAAAACTGTTTTTT,CASRFSAPGEKLFF
TRBJ1-2,TRBD1,TRBV30,-,TGTGCCTGGATACAGGGGATCTATGGCTACACCTTC,CAWIQGIYGYTF
TRBJ1-5,-,TRBV2,-,TGTGCCAGCAGGGGGGGGTTATTACAGCCCCAGCATTTT,CASRGGLLQPQHF
TRBJ2-2,-,TRBV5-1,-,TGCGCCAGCAGCTTAGGAGGGACAGCGAACACCGGGGAGCTGTTTTTT,CASSLGGTANTGELFF
TRBJ1-2,-,TRBV7-9,-,TGTGCCAGCAGCTTAGAAGGGGGAAAGTATGGCTACACCTTC,CASSLEGGKYGYTF
TRBJ2-3,-,TRBV9,few,TGTGCCAGCAGCGTGGGACTTTCAGATACGCAGTATTTT,CASSVGLSDTQYF
TRBJ1-6,-,TRBV18,-,TGTGCCAGCTCACCGGGGGGGGTGGCACCCCTCCACTTT,CASSPGGVAPLHF
TRBJ2-3,-,TRBV12-5,-,TGTGCTACCACCAGGGGCTTGGGGGATACGCAGTATTTT,CATTRGLGDTQYF
TRBJ1-1,-,TRBV6-5,-,TGTGCCAGCAGTTCAGGGAACACTGAAGCTTTCTTT,CASSSGNTEAFF
TRBJ1-4,-,TRBV2,once,TGTGCCAGCAAGGCAGGGTGGTCGGAAAAACTGTTTTTT,CASKAGWSEKLFF